A selection of T cell receptor beta chains follows, all from one sample in a study of cytomegalovirus exposure and HLA in healthy donors. Sequencing used immunoSEQ multiplex PCR; TCRdb keeps in-frame clones, though not all of them. The data contain 300,000 or so clones, approximately 84% of them singletons. Material: PBMCs. These receptors all come from a woman aged 40 to 55 in good health and CMV-seropositive. Both conserved end residues are part of each CDR3. Fields, in order: CDR3 protein, CDR3 DNA, clone size, J gene, V gene, D gene. The D gene is left open where the match is weak. Size is omitted from some rows. Given values are once, few, many or a class for expanded clones.

CDR3 protein: CASSLGLAGGTGELFF
CDR3 DNA: TGTGCCAGCAGCTTGGGCCTAGCGGGAGGGACCGGGGAGCTGTTTTTT
clone size: .
J gene: TRBJ2-2
V gene: TRBV5-4
D gene: TRBD2

CDR3 protein: CAGFREAKNIQYF
CDR3 DNA: TGTGCGGGCTTCAGGGAAGCCAAAAACATTCAGTACTTC
clone size: few
J gene: TRBJ2-4
V gene: TRBV21-1
D gene: .

CDR3 protein: CASSFPPGGGNTIYF
CDR3 DNA: TGTGCCAGCAGCTTTCCCCCCGGGGGTGGAAACACCATATATTTT
clone size: .
J gene: TRBJ1-3
V gene: TRBV7-2
D gene: .

CDR3 protein: CASSLGVAGVAETQYF
CDR3 DNA: TGCGCCAGCAGCTTGGGGGTAGCGGGAGTTGCTGAGACCCAGTACTTC
clone size: .
J gene: TRBJ2-5
V gene: TRBV5-1
D gene: TRBD2

CDR3 protein: CAWSLDRVETKAFF
CDR3 DNA: TGTGCCTGGAGCCTGGACAGGGTCGAAACAAAAGCTTTCTTT
clone size: .
J gene: TRBJ1-1
V gene: TRBV30
D gene: TRBD1

CDR3 protein: CASSDGQGRISNYGYTF
CDR3 DNA: TGTGCCAGCAGTGACGGACAGGGTCGAATTAGTAACTATGGCTACACCTTC
clone size: .
J gene: TRBJ1-2
V gene: TRBV7-2
D gene: TRBD1

CDR3 protein: CASREGVTEAFF
CDR3 DNA: TGTGCCAGCAGAGAGGGGGTCACTGAAGCTTTCTTT
clone size: .
J gene: TRBJ1-1
V gene: TRBV2
D gene: .

CDR3 protein: CASRPGTGFGYTF
CDR3 DNA: TGCGCCAGCAGACCCGGGACAGGGTTCGGCTACACCTTC
clone size: .
J gene: TRBJ1-2
V gene: TRBV4-3
D gene: TRBD1

CDR3 protein: CASRLTEAFF
CDR3 DNA: TGTGCCAGCAGATTAACTGAAGCTTTCTTT
clone size: .
J gene: TRBJ1-1
V gene: TRBV6-1
D gene: .

CDR3 protein: CASSPQLAGEPRDGNEQFF
CDR3 DNA: TGTGCCAGCAGCCCCCAGCTAGCGGGAGAGCCGCGGGATGGCAATGAGCAGTTCTTC
clone size: .
J gene: TRBJ2-1
V gene: TRBV7-6
D gene: TRBD2

CDR3 protein: CASSYTTGMYEQYF
CDR3 DNA: TGTGCCAGCAGTTACACGACAGGGATGTACGAGCAGTACTTC
clone size: .
J gene: TRBJ2-7
V gene: TRBV6-5
D gene: TRBD1

CDR3 protein: CASSRQGNQPQHF
CDR3 DNA: TGTGCCAGCAGCCGACAGGGAAATCAGCCCCAGCATTTT
clone size: .
J gene: TRBJ1-5
V gene: TRBV6-5
D gene: TRBD1

CDR3 protein: CASSLRERNEQFF
CDR3 DNA: TGTGCCAGCAGCCTACGGGAGCGCAATGAGCAGTTCTTC
clone size: .
J gene: TRBJ2-1
V gene: TRBV6-5
D gene: .

CDR3 protein: CASSLLEPGNTEAFF
CDR3 DNA: TGTGCCAGCAGCTTATTGGAGCCGGGGAACACTGAAGCTTTCTTT
clone size: .
J gene: TRBJ1-1
V gene: TRBV7-6
D gene: .

CDR3 protein: CASSVAELVSDTQYF
CDR3 DNA: TGTGCCAGCAGCGTAGCTGAGTTGGTGTCGGATACGCAGTATTTT
clone size: .
J gene: TRBJ2-3
V gene: TRBV9
D gene: .

CDR3 protein: CASSATVMNTEAFF
CDR3 DNA: TGTGCCAGCAGTGCGACAGTCATGAACACTGAAGCTTTCTTT
clone size: .
J gene: TRBJ1-1
V gene: TRBV2
D gene: .

CDR3 protein: CASKLGSANTEAFF
CDR3 DNA: TGTGCCAGCAAGCTAGGCAGCGCGAACACTGAAGCTTTCTTT
clone size: .
J gene: TRBJ1-1
V gene: TRBV6-5
D gene: .

CDR3 protein: CASSQDWSSGSNEQFF
CDR3 DNA: TGCGCCAGCAGCCAAGATTGGTCTAGCGGGAGCAATGAGCAGTTCTTC
clone size: .
J gene: TRBJ2-1
V gene: TRBV4-3
D gene: TRBD2

CDR3 protein: CASDSGGNQPQHF
CDR3 DNA: TGTGCCAGCGACTCAGGGGGCAATCAGCCCCAGCATTTT
clone size: few
J gene: TRBJ1-5
V gene: TRBV6-6
D gene: .

CDR3 protein: CASNRGSVRNEQFF
CDR3 DNA: TGTGCCAGTAACCGTGGGAGTGTGAGGAATGAGCAGTTCTTC
clone size: .
J gene: TRBJ2-1
V gene: TRBV19
D gene: .

CDR3 protein: CASRHLPGYEQYF
CDR3 DNA: TGTGCCAGCAGACACCTACCGGGGTACGAGCAGTACTTC
clone size: .
J gene: TRBJ2-7
V gene: TRBV21-1
D gene: .

CDR3 protein: CAISGGGLSNQPQHF
CDR3 DNA: TGTGCCATCAGTGGGGGGGGACTTAGCAATCAGCCCCAGCATTTT
clone size: .
J gene: TRBJ1-5
V gene: TRBV10-3
D gene: .

CDR3 protein: CASSYRPQENTEAFF
CDR3 DNA: TGTGCCAGCAGTTACCGACCTCAGGAGAACACTGAAGCTTTCTTT
clone size: .
J gene: TRBJ1-1
V gene: TRBV6-5
D gene: .

CDR3 protein: CASSPGGHTSYEQYF
CDR3 DNA: TGTGCCAGCAGCCCAGGGGGCCACACATCCTACGAGCAGTACTTC
clone size: .
J gene: TRBJ2-7
V gene: TRBV11-2
D gene: TRBD1

CDR3 protein: CASSPDRGITDTQYF
CDR3 DNA: TGTGCCAGCAGTCCAGACAGGGGTATCACAGATACGCAGTATTTT
clone size: .
J gene: TRBJ2-3
V gene: TRBV2
D gene: TRBD1

CDR3 protein: CASSLGITRVSTF
CDR3 DNA: TGTGCCAGCAGTTTGGGAATCACCAGGGTGAGCACCTTC
clone size: .
J gene: TRBJ1-2
V gene: TRBV28
D gene: .

CDR3 protein: CASSFFGTGIDGYTF
CDR3 DNA: TGTGCCAGCAGTTTTTTTGGGACAGGGATTGATGGCTACACCTTC
clone size: .
J gene: TRBJ1-2
V gene: TRBV28
D gene: TRBD1

CDR3 protein: CASSVVNGRTSSTDTQYF
CDR3 DNA: TGTGCCAGCAGCGTAGTGAACGGGAGGACGTCTAGCACAGATACGCAGTATTTT
clone size: .
J gene: TRBJ2-3
V gene: TRBV9
D gene: TRBD2

CDR3 protein: CSGKDRSYQETQYF
CDR3 DNA: TGCAGCGGCAAGGACAGGAGTTACCAAGAGACCCAGTACTTC
clone size: .
J gene: TRBJ2-5
V gene: TRBV29-1
D gene: TRBD1

CDR3 protein: CASSGQGAFDNYGYTF
CDR3 DNA: TGTGCCAGCAGCGGACAGGGGGCATTTGATAACTATGGCTACACCTTC
clone size: .
J gene: TRBJ1-2
V gene: TRBV6-6
D gene: TRBD1

CDR3 protein: CATQRAGVGEQFF
CDR3 DNA: TGTGCCACCCAACGAGCGGGAGTGGGAGAGCAGTTCTTC
clone size: few
J gene: TRBJ2-1
V gene: TRBV15
D gene: TRBD2

CDR3 protein: CASRRLPLAAGASSYNEQFF
CDR3 DNA: TGTGCCAGCAGGAGACTGCCACTAGCGGCGGGAGCGAGCTCCTACAATGAGCAGTTCTTC
clone size: .
J gene: TRBJ2-1
V gene: TRBV28
D gene: TRBD2

CDR3 protein: CASSEWISRGTEAFF
CDR3 DNA: TGTGCCAGCAGTGAATGGATATCAAGGGGCACTGAAGCTTTCTTT
clone size: .
J gene: TRBJ1-1
V gene: TRBV2
D gene: .

CDR3 protein: CASNLQGQALLYNEQFF
CDR3 DNA: TGTGCCAGCAACTTACAGGGACAGGCCCTCCTCTACAATGAGCAGTTCTTC
clone size: .
J gene: TRBJ2-1
V gene: TRBV5-5
D gene: TRBD1

CDR3 protein: CASSWSESYEQYF
CDR3 DNA: TGTGCCAGCAGCTGGTCAGAATCCTACGAGCAGTACTTC
clone size: .
J gene: TRBJ2-7
V gene: TRBV28
D gene: .

CDR3 protein: CASSSHRQASEAFF
CDR3 DNA: TGTGCCAGCAGTAGCCACCGGCAGGCGTCTGAAGCTTTCTTT
clone size: .
J gene: TRBJ1-1
V gene: TRBV27
D gene: .

CDR3 protein: CASSPSGKTGELFF
CDR3 DNA: TGTGCCAGCAGCCCCAGCGGGAAGACCGGGGAGCTGTTTTTT
clone size: .
J gene: TRBJ2-2
V gene: TRBV11-3
D gene: TRBD2

CDR3 protein: CASSTGTEPRGYGYTF
CDR3 DNA: TGTGCCAGCAGCACCGGTACAGAGCCCCGGGGCTATGGCTACACCTTC
clone size: .
J gene: TRBJ1-2
V gene: TRBV7-2
D gene: .

CDR3 protein: CASSPGTGGLYEQYF
CDR3 DNA: TGTGCCAGCTCACCGGGGACAGGGGGGCTATACGAGCAGTACTTC
clone size: .
J gene: TRBJ2-7
V gene: TRBV18
D gene: TRBD1

CDR3 protein: CASSHKDQGTSPLHF
CDR3 DNA: TGTGCCAGCAGCCACAAGGATCAGGGAACTTCACCCCTCCACTTT
clone size: .
J gene: TRBJ1-6
V gene: TRBV6-5
D gene: .

CDR3 protein: CASSFRSGSGGREQFF
CDR3 DNA: TGTGCCAGCAGCTTCAGAAGCGGGAGCGGGGGAAGAGAGCAGTTCTTC
clone size: once
J gene: TRBJ2-1
V gene: TRBV11-3
D gene: TRBD2

CDR3 protein: CASSSNGEPGNTIYF
CDR3 DNA: TGTGCCAGCAGCTCCAATGGGGAGCCTGGAAACACCATATATTTT
clone size: few
J gene: TRBJ1-3
V gene: TRBV11-2
D gene: .

CDR3 protein: CASRGLASSYNEQFF
CDR3 DNA: TGCGCCAGCAGGGGACTAGCGTCATCCTACAATGAGCAGTTCTTC
clone size: .
J gene: TRBJ2-1
V gene: TRBV5-1
D gene: TRBD2

CDR3 protein: CASSSTSGRYGTQYF
CDR3 DNA: TGTGCCAGCAGCTCAACTAGCGGGAGGTACGGGACCCAGTACTTC
clone size: .
J gene: TRBJ2-5
V gene: TRBV5-8
D gene: TRBD2

CDR3 protein: CASRDSGNGNGYTF
CDR3 DNA: TGTGCCAGCAGAGACTCGGGGAATGGGAATGGCTACACCTTC
clone size: .
J gene: TRBJ1-2
V gene: TRBV6-5
D gene: .

CDR3 protein: CASSPEIDSFYGYTF
CDR3 DNA: TGTGCCAGCAGTCCCGAGATAGACAGCTTCTATGGCTACACCTTC
clone size: .
J gene: TRBJ1-2
V gene: TRBV28
D gene: .

CDR3 protein: CASSPNLAGETQYF
CDR3 DNA: TGTGCCAGCTCACCAAACCTAGCGGGAGAGACCCAGTACTTC
clone size: .
J gene: TRBJ2-5
V gene: TRBV18
D gene: TRBD2

CDR3 protein: CSWTSVSQFF
CDR3 DNA: TGCAGTTGGACTAGCGTGTCGCAGTTCTTC
clone size: .
J gene: TRBJ2-1
V gene: TRBV20-1
D gene: TRBD2

CDR3 protein: CAWTETEGARDTQYF
CDR3 DNA: TGTGCCTGGACCGAGACCGAGGGGGCGAGGGATACGCAGTATTTT
clone size: .
J gene: TRBJ2-3
V gene: TRBV30
D gene: TRBD1

CDR3 protein: CAWSVGTASLFSGNTIYF
CDR3 DNA: TGTGCCTGGAGTGTTGGGACAGCCTCACTATTCTCTGGAAACACCATATATTTT
clone size: .
J gene: TRBJ1-3
V gene: TRBV30
D gene: TRBD1

CDR3 protein: CASSPQTVSYEQYF
CDR3 DNA: TGTGCCAGCAGTCCGCAGACAGTTTCCTACGAGCAGTACTTC
clone size: .
J gene: TRBJ2-7
V gene: TRBV28
D gene: .

CDR3 protein: CAWLGTAAFF
CDR3 DNA: TGTGCCTGGCTCGGGACAGCAGCTTTCTTT
clone size: once
J gene: TRBJ1-1
V gene: TRBV30
D gene: TRBD1

CDR3 protein: CASSPSRDRSYEQYF
CDR3 DNA: TGTGCCAGTAGTCCCTCCCGGGACAGGTCTTACGAGCAGTACTTC
clone size: few
J gene: TRBJ2-7
V gene: TRBV19
D gene: TRBD1

CDR3 protein: CASSLIVNTEAFF
CDR3 DNA: TGTGCCAGCAGTTTAATCGTGAACACTGAAGCTTTCTTT
clone size: .
J gene: TRBJ1-1
V gene: TRBV27
D gene: .

CDR3 protein: CASSHRQGVMNTEAFF
CDR3 DNA: TGTGCCAGTAGTCACCGACAGGGGGTCATGAACACTGAAGCTTTCTTT
clone size: .
J gene: TRBJ1-1
V gene: TRBV19
D gene: TRBD1

CDR3 protein: CASSFQGADGYTF
CDR3 DNA: TGTGCCAGCAGCTTTCAGGGGGCGGATGGCTACACCTTC
clone size: .
J gene: TRBJ1-2
V gene: TRBV5-6
D gene: TRBD1

CDR3 protein: CASSRDRGTSPLHF
CDR3 DNA: TGTGCCAGCAGTAGGGACAGGGGGACTTCACCCCTCCACTTT
clone size: .
J gene: TRBJ1-6
V gene: TRBV28
D gene: TRBD1

CDR3 protein: CASSPGGSPEAFF
CDR3 DNA: TGTGCCAGCAGCCCGGGGGGGAGCCCTGAAGCTTTCTTT
clone size: .
J gene: TRBJ1-1
V gene: TRBV5-6
D gene: .

CDR3 protein: CASSPRTSIYEQYF
CDR3 DNA: TGTGCCAGCAGCCCCCGGACTAGCATCTACGAGCAGTACTTC
clone size: .
J gene: TRBJ2-7
V gene: TRBV13
D gene: TRBD2